Sequencing of this TCR beta chain was carried out in a study of cytomegalovirus exposure and HLA in healthy donors. The study's findings and limits: A missense DCLRE1C variant was associated with V- and J-gene trimming of TCR beta chains in a later analysis, and an independent cohort replicated the association.

Both 60 Vbeta primers and 13 Jbeta primers went into the PCR. Data came from immunoSEQ multiplex PCR; TCRdb stores just in-frame clones and leaves some out. The repertoire includes about 140,000 clones, 82% of them detected once, and roughly 3.2% sits in the top ten. As regards this clone: The antigen is undetermined.

The germline CDR1 and CDR2 sequences are SEHNR and FQNEAQ (reference sequence). V lost 4 bases, J lost 7 bases, and 6 bases stayed unmatched. The CDR3 spans 14 residues. The receptor was isolated from a young man in good health and CMV-seropositive. Sequencing was carried out using PBMCs. The genes are TRBV7-9 and TRBJ2-7; 11 nucleotides match TRBD2. The CDR3 spells CASSSLAGEGEQYF. CDR3 bases: TGTGCCAGCAGCTCACTAGCGGGAGAGGGAGAGCAGTACTTC.